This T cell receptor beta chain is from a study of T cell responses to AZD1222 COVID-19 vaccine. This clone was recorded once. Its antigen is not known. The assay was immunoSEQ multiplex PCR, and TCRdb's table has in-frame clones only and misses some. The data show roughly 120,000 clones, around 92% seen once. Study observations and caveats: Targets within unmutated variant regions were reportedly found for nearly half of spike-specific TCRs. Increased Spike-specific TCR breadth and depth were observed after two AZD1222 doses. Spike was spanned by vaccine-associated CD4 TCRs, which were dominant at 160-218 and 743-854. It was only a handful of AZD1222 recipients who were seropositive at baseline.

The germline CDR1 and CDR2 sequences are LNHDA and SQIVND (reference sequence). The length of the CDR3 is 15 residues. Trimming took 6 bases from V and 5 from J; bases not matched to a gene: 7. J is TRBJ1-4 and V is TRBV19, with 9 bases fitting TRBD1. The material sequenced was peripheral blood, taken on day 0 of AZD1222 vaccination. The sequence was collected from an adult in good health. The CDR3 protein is CASSRTGALNEKLFF. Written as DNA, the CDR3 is TGTGCCAGTAGCAGGACAGGGGCATTAAATGAAAAACTGTTTTTT.